A few counts support the clone carrying this T cell receptor beta chain. Its antigen remains unidentified. Per the germline V gene, CDR1 is MNHNY and CDR2 is SVGAGI (reference sequence). CDR3 length: 12 amino acids. V was shortened by 6 bases and J by 6 bases, with 9 bases between the two germline ends. The record originates from a study of Tregs in tolerant kidney transplant recipients. Turning to the study itself: Sorting of CD4+CD25+CD127- cells followed 3-day belatacept mixed lymphocyte reactions, sometimes with roughly 5-day graft donor restimulation.

The assay was immunoSEQ multiplex PCR, and TCRdb's table has in-frame clones only and misses some. This table holds approximately 20,000 clones, roughly 65% found once. Study-level findings and limits: No direct test of biological reproducibility was done here. Activated donor B cell expansion appeared to reveal the most relevant donor-specific TCRbeta repertoire. Validation in larger populations is needed because few patients were studied.

The specimen sequenced was Tregs from blood cultured with allogeneic cells. This chain links TRBV6-6 with TRBJ1-5; D gene unclear. This clonotype originated in a human donor in good health. The CDR3 loop is CASRGFGQPQHF. The CDR3 DNA is TGTGCCAGCAGGGGGTTCGGTCAGCCCCAGCATTTT.